The 6 T cell receptor beta chains in this list originate from one sample, sequenced in a study of blood T cell repertoires in COVID-19. TCRdb keeps only in-frame clones here, not all; method: immunoSEQ multiplex PCR. The profile shows about 270,000 clones, 85% to 90% of them singletons. Sequenced sample: PBMCs or T cells enriched from blood (not recorded which). These receptors originate from a man between 18 and 29 years old who had recovered from COVID-19.

The V and J genes are TRBV14 and TRBJ1-6; D is unclear. The CDR3 has 14 residues. In germline, CDR1 is SGHDN, CDR2 FVKESK. Trimming removed 0 bases at V and 7 bases at J, with 7 bases between. The CDR3 DNA is TGTGCCAGCAGCCAAGAGGCTCCCAATTCACCCCTCCACTTT. This sequence encodes CASSQEAPNSPLHF.

This chain connects TRBV6-2 or TRBV6-3 to TRBJ1-1, with 7 bases identical to TRBD1. The CDR3 has 17 amino acids. CDR1 is MNHEY and CDR2 is SVGEGT in the germline V gene. Germline trimming cut 4 bases from V and 1 base from J; bases unmatched to any gene: 12. This chain's CDR3 is CASSSPGQQNWNTEAFF. CDR3 sequence (DNA): TGTGCCAGCAGTTCCCCGGGACAGCAAAATTGGAACACTGAAGCTTTCTTT.

CDR3 in amino acids: CASNPWSSGYNEQFF. CDR3 bases: TGTGCCAGCAACCCTTGGAGTAGCGGCTACAATGAGCAGTTCTTC. The genes are TRBV6-5 and TRBJ2-1; weak D call: TRBD2 (6 bases). V lost 7 bases and J lost 3, with 16 bases in between. Germline V gives CDR1 MNHEY, CDR2 SVGAGI. This CDR3 has 15 amino acids.

The rearrangement joins TRBV19 to TRBJ1-2, with TRBD1 identical over 7 bases. Germline V CDR1 and CDR2: LNHDA, SQIVND (reference sequence). CDR3 length equals 15 residues. V gave up 6 bases and J gave up 4 bases; unmatched junction bases: 11. The CDR3 bases are TGTGCCAGTAGAACTGTGACAGGGCTGTCCTATGGCTACACCTTC. Its protein is CASRTVTGLSYGYTF.

The chain links TRBV12-2 to TRBJ1-3; the D call TRBD1 from the table was never checked on the DNA. TRBV12-2 is reported as a pseudogene. There are 17 residues in the CDR3. The CDR3 DNA is TGTGCAAGTCGCTTAGAGGGACAACGGAGCTCTGGAAACACCATATATTTT. Its translation: CASRLEGQRSSGNTIYF.

The chain combines TRBV5-4 with TRBJ2-5; TRBD2 agrees at 11 bases. Germline V gene lookup returns CDR1 SGHNT and CDR2 YYREEE (reference sequence). V was pared by 0 bases and J by 9 bases, with 10 bases of the junction left unmatched. This CDR3 contains 16 residues. The CDR3 protein is CASSLALAGGEGSQYF. The CDR3 DNA reads as TGTGCCAGCAGCTTGGCCCTAGCGGGAGGTGAGGGGTCCCAGTACTTC.